This section outlines one TCR beta chain sequence together with its context. The V end was cut by 5 bases, the J end by 7 bases, with 2 bases between. This CDR3 has 9 residues. Germline CDR1 MNHEY, CDR2 SMNVEV (reference sequence). The source of the sample is a study of shared clonotypes between healthy human individuals. TCRdb's copy holds only in-frame clones and misses some; the assay was immunoSEQ multiplex PCR. The sample has more than 2 million clones, around 95% seen once. Sequencing used naive CD4+ T cells sorted from blood. Subset noted: CD45RA+ positively selected. The chain employs TRBV27 and TRBJ1-1; D uncertain. The receptor was isolated from a man aged 18-30 years in good health. In nucleotides, the CDR3 is TGTGCCAGCAGTATTGAAGCTTTCTTT. Its translation is CASSIEAFF.